Listed here are 2 T cell receptor beta chains from one sample, sequenced in a study of shared T cell receptors in the human thymus. The protocol was immunoSEQ multiplex PCR, while the TCRdb copy is restricted to in-frame clones and leaves out a portion. The table has more than 550,000 clones, 70% to 90% seen once. The sample was also reused in another study, on human thymus T cells.

Input material: thymocytes. These receptors were collected from a girl under three years old with a congenital heart defect.

The V call is TRBV7-9, the J call TRBJ1-2, with TRBD1 identical over 8 bases. Germline V lookup: CDR1 SEHNR, CDR2 FQNEAQ (reference sequence). The CDR3 extends over 15 amino acids. V shed 5 bases and J 4 bases; nucleotides not matched to a gene: 9. CDR3 in DNA: TGTGCCAGCAGCCGACGGGGACAGGCGAGCTATGGCTACACCTTC. As protein: CASSRRGQASYGYTF.

This clone came up once. The V call is TRBV27, the J call TRBJ2-6; a weak D match, TRBD1 (6 bases). CDR3 length: 21 amino acids. Germline assignment: CDR1 MNHEY and CDR2 SMNVEV (reference sequence). Trimming left V 2 bases short and J 2 bases short, with 25 bases between. The CDR3 DNA sequence: TGTGCCAGCAGTTTAAGATTCGCTCTACAGGGCAGACGGCCTGGGGCCAACGTCCTGACTTTC. It is translated as CASSLRFALQGRRPGANVLTF.